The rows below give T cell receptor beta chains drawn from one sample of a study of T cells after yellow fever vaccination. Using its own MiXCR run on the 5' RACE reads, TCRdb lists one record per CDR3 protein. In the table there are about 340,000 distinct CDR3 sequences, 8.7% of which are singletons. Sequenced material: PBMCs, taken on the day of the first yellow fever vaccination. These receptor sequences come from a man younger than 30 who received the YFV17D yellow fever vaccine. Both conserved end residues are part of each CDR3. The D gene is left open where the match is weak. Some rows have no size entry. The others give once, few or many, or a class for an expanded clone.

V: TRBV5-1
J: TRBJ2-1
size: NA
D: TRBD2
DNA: TGCGCCAGCAGCCTTAGCGGGGGTTTCTACAATGAGCAGTTCTTC
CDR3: CASSLSGGFYNEQFF

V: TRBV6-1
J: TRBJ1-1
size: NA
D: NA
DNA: TGTGCCAGCAGACTGAACAGGGTAGTAACTGAAGCTTTCTTT
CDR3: CASRLNRVVTEAFF

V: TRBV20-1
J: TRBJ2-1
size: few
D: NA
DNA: TGCAGTGCTAACAGGGTTTCCTACAATGAGCAGTTCTTC
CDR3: CSANRVSYNEQFF

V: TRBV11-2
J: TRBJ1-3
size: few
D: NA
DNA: TGTGCCAGCAGCTTAGAACAACGAAACACCATATATTTT
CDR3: CASSLEQRNTIYF

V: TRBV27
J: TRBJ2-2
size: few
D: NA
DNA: TGTGCCAGCAGCCAGCTAGCTCGACACACCGGGGAGCTGTTTTTT
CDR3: CASSQLARHTGELFF

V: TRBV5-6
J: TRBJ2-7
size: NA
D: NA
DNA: TGTGCCAGCAGCGTACCAGGGACGGGGATCCACGAGCAGTACTTC
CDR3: CASSVPGTGIHEQYF

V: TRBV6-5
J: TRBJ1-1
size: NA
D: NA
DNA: TGTGCCAGCAGTTACCCCGCGCTCCCGAGTGAAGCTTTCTTT
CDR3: CASSYPALPSEAFF

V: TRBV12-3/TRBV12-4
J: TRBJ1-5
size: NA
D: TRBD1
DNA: TGTGCCAGCAGTAAACAGGGGGCCCTGAGCAATCAGCCCCAGCATTTT
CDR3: CASSKQGALSNQPQHF

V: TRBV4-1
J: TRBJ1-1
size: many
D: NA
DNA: TGCGCCAGCAGCAGACAGACCTTTCCTACGAACACTGAAGCTTTCTTT
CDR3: CASSRQTFPTNTEAFF

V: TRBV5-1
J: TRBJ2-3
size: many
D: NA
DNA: TGCGCCAGCAGCCTCGGGACTCCAGATACAGATACGCAGTATTTT
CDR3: CASSLGTPDTDTQYF

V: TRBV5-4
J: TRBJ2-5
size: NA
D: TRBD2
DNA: TGTGCCAGCAGCGTGGGGGGGACCCAAGAGACCCAGTACTTC
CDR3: CASSVGGTQETQYF

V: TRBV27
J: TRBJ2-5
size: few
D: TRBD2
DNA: TGTGCCAGCAGTTTAGGGGGACTAGTTGGGGAGACCCAGTACTTC
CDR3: CASSLGGLVGETQYF

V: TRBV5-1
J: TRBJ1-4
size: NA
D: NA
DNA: TGCGCCAGCAGCTTTATCCAGAATGAAAAACTGTTTTTT
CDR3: CASSFIQNEKLFF